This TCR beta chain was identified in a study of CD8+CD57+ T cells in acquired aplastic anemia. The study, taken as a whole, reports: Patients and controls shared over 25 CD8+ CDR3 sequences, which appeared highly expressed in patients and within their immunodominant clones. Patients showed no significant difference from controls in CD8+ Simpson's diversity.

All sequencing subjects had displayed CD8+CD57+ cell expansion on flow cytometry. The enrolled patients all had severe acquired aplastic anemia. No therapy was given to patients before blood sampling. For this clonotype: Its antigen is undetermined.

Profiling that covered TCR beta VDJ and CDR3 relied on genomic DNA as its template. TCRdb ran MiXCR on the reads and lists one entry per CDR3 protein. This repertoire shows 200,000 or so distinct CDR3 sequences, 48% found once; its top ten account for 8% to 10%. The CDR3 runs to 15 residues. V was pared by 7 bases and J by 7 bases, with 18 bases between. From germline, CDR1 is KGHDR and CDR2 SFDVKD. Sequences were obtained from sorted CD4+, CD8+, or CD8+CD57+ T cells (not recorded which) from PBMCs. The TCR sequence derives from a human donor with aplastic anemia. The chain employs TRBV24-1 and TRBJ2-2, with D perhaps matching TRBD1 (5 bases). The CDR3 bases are TGTGCCACCAGGAAGGACACGTTTGGGCACGGGGAGCTGTTTTTT. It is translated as CATRKDTFGHGELFF.